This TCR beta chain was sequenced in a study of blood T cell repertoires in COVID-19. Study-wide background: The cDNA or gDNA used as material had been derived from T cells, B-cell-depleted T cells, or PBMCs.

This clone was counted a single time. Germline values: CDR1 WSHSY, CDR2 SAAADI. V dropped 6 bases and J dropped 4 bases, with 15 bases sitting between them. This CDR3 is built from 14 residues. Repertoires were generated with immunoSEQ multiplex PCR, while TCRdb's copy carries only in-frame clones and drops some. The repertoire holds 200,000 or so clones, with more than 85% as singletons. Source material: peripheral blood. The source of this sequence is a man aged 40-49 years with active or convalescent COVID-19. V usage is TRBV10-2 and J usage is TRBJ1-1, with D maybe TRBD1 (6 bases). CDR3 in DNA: TGCGCCAGCAGAATGGCAGGGGCGGCCACTGAAGCTTTCTTT. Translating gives CASRMAGAATEAFF.